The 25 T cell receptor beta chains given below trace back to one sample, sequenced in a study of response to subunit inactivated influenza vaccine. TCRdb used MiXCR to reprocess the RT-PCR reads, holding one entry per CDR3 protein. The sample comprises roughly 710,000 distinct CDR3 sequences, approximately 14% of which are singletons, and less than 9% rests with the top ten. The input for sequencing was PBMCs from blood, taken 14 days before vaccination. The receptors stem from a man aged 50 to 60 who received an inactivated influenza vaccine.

CDR3 DNA: TGTGCCAGCAGTGCTTGGACAGGGATCAATGAGCAGTTCTTC. Translating gives CASSAWTGINEQFF. V and J are TRBV6-1 and TRBJ2-1; 8 bases align to TRBD1. Germline values: CDR1 MNHNS, CDR2 SASEGT. The trim removed 4 bases at V and 6 bases at J, leaving 5 bases unmatched. CDR3 length equals 14 residues.

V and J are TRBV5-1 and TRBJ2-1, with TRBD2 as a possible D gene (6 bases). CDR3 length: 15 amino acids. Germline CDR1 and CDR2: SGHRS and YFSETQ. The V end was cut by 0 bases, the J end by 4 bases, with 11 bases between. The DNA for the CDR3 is TGCGCCAGCAGCTTGGATGCGGGGCTGTACAATGAGCAGTTCTTC. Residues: CASSLDAGLYNEQFF.

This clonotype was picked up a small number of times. As DNA, the CDR3 is TGTGCCAGCGAGGGGAGTAATCAGCCCCAGCATTTT. Translating gives CASEGSNQPQHF. The chain recombines TRBV28 with TRBJ1-5; weak D call: TRBD1 (5 bases). Trimming removed 8 bases at V and 4 bases at J, with 9 bases between. Germline-derived CDR1 and CDR2 are MDHEN and SYDVKM. The CDR3 is made up of 12 amino acids.

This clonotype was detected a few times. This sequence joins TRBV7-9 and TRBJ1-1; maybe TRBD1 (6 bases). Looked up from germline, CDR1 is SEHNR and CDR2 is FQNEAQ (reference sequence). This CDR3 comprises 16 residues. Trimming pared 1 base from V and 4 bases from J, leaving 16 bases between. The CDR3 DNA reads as TGTGCCAGCAGCTTAGAGATACAGGGAATCGGCACTGAAGCTTTCTTT. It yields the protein CASSLEIQGIGTEAFF.

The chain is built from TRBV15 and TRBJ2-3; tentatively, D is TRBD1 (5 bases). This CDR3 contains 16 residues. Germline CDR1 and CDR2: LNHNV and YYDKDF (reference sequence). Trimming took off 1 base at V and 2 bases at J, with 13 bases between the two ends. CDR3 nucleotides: TGTGCCACCAGCAGAGGGGTAGGGGTGCCCACAGATACGCAGTATTTT. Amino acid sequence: CATSRGVGVPTDTQYF.

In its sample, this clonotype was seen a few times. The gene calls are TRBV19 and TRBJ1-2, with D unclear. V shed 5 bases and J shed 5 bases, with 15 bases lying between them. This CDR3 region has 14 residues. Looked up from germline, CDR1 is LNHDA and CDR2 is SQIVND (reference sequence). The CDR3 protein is CASSPDWAGYGYTF. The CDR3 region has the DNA TGTGCCAGTAGTCCCGACTGGGCTGGGTATGGCTACACCTTC. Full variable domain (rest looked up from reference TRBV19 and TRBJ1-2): DGGITQSPKYLFRKEGQNVTLSCEQNLNHDAMYWYRQDPGQGLRLIYYSQIVNDFQKGDIAEGYSVSREKKESFPLTVTSAQKNPTAFYLCASSPDWAGYGYTFGSGTRLTVV.

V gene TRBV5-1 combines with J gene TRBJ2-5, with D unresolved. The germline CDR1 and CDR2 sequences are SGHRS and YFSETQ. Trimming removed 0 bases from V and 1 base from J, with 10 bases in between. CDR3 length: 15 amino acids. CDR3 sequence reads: CASSLERPIQETQYF. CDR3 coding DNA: TGCGCCAGCAGCTTGGAGCGACCGATCCAAGAGACCCAGTACTTC.

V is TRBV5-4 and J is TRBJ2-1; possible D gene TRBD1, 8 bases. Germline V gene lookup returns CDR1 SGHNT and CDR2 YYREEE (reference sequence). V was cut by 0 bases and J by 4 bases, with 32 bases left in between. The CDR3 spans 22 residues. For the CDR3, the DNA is TGTGCCAGCAGCTTGGGGAGGACAGGCCTCAGGGGGCCTAGCGGATTATACAATGAGCAGTTCTTC. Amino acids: CASSLGRTGLRGPSGLYNEQFF.

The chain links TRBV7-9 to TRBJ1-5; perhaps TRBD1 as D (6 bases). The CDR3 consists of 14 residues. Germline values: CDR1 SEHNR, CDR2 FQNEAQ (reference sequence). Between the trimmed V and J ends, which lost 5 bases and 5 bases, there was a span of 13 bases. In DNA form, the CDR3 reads TGTGCCAGCAGCGCGCAACAGGGTTATCAGCCCCAGCATTTT. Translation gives CASSAQQGYQPQHF.

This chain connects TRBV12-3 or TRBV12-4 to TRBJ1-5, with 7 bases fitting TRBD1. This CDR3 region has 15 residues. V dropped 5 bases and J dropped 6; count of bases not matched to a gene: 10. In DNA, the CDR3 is TGTGCCAGCAGTCCCCAGGGGGGGGGGGCTCAGCCCCAGCATTTT. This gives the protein CASSPQGGGAQPQHF.

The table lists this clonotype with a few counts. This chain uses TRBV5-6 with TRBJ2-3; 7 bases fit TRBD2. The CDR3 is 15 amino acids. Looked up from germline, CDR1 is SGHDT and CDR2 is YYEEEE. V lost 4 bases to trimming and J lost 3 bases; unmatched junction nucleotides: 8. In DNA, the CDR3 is TGTGCCAGCAGCGGGACTGGCGGGGGAACAGATACGCAGTATTTT. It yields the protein CASSGTGGGTDTQYF.

This CDR3 reads CSVEFWQGPSYEQYF. CDR3 coding DNA: TGCAGCGTTGAGTTTTGGCAGGGGCCCTCCTACGAGCAGTACTTC. The J gene is TRBJ2-7, the V gene TRBV29-1; D perhaps matches TRBD1 (6 bases). There are 15 residues in the CDR3. CDR1 and CDR2 from the germline V gene are SQVTM and ANQGSEA. Trimming removed 3 bases from V and 0 bases from J, with 15 bases in between.

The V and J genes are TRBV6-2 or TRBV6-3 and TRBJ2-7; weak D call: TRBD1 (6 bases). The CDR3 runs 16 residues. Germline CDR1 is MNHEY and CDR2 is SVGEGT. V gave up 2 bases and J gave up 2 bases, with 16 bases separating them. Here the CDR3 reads CASSYPGAGIPYEQYF. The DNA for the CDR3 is TGTGCCAGCAGTTACCCAGGGGCAGGTATTCCCTACGAGCAGTACTTC.

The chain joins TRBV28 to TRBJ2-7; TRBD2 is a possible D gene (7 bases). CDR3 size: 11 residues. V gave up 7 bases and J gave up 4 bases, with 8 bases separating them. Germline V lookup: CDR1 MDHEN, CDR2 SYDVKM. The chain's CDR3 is CASKGGYEQYF. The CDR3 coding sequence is TGTGCCAGCAAGGGGGGGTACGAGCAGTACTTC.

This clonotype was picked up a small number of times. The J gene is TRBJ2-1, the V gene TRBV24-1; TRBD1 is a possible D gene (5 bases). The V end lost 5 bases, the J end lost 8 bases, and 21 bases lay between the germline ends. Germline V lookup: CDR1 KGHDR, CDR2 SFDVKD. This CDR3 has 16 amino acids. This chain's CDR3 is CATSVRDSRPMDEQFF. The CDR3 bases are TGTGCCACCAGTGTCAGGGATTCCCGGCCTATGGATGAGCAGTTCTTC.

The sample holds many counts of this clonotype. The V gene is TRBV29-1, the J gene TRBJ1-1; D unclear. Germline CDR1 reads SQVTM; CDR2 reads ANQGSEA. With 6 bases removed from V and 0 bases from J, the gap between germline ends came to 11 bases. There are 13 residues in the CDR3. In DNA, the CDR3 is TGCAGCGTAGGAGAAGCGATGAACACTGAAGCTTTCTTT. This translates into CSVGEAMNTEAFF.

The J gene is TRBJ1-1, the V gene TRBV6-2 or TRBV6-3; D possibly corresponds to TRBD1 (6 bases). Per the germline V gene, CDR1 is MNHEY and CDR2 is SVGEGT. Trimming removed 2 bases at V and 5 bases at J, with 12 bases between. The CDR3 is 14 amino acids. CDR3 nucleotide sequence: TGTGCCAGCAGTTACCTGGGGGCGGGAACTGAAGCTTTCTTT. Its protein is CASSYLGAGTEAFF.

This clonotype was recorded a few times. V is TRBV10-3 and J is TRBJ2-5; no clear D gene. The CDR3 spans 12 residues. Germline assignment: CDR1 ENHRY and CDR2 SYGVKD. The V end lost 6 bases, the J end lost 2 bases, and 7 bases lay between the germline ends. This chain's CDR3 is CAIRAGQETQYF. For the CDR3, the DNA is TGTGCCATCAGGGCCGGGCAAGAGACCCAGTACTTC.

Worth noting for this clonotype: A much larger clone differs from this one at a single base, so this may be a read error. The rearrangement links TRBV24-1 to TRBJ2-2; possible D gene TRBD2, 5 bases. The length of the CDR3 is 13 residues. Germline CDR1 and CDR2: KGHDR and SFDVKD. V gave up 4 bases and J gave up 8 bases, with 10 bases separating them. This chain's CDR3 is CATSEWTEGELFF. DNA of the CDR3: TGTGCCACCAGTGAGTGGACTGAAGGGGAGCTGTTTTTT.

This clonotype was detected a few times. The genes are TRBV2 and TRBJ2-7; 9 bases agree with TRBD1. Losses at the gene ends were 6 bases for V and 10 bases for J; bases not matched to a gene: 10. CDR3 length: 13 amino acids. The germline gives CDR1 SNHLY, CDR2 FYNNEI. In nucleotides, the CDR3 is TGTGCCAGCAGGGCGGGACAGGGTATGGAACAGTACTTC. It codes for CASRAGQGMEQYF.

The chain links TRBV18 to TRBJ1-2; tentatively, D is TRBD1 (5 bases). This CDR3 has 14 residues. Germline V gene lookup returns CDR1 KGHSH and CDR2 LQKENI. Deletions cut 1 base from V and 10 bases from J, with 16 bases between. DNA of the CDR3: TGTGCCAGCTCACCACGGGGGGATAAGAGCCCCTACACCTTC. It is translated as CASSPRGDKSPYTF.

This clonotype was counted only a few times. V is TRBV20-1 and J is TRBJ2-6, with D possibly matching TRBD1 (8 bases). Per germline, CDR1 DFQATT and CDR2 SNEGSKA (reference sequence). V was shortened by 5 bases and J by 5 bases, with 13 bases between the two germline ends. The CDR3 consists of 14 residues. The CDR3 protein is CSAPQGGWANVLTF. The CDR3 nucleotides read TGCAGTGCTCCACAGGGGGGGTGGGCCAACGTCCTGACTTTC.

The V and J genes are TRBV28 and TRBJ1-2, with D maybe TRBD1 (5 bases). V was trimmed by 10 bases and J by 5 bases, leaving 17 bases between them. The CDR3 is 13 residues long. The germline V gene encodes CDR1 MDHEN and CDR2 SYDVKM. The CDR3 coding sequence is TGTGCCACCGCCGGGGGGACGGATTATGGCTACACCTTC. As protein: CATAGGTDYGYTF.

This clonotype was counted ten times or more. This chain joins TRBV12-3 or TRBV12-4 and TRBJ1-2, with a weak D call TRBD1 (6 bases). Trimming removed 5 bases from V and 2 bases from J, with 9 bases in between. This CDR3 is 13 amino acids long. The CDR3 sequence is CASSIQGNYGYTF. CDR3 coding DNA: TGTGCCAGCAGTATACAGGGAAACTATGGCTACACCTTC.

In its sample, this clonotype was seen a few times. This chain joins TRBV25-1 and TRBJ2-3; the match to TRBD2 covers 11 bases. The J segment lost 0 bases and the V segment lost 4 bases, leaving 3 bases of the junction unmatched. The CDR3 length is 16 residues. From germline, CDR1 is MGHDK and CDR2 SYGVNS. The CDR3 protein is CASSAWTSGSTDTQYF. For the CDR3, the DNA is TGTGCCAGCAGTGCCTGGACTAGCGGGAGCACAGATACGCAGTATTTT.